What follows describes a single T cell receptor (beta chain). This sample was taken from a study of cytomegalovirus exposure and HLA in healthy donors. Use of 60 Vbeta and 13 Jbeta primers characterized the PCR. In the original workflow: Later reanalysis found 70 million to 95 million unique TCR beta chains, about 11 million of them shared. The protocol was immunoSEQ multiplex PCR, while the TCRdb copy is restricted to in-frame clones and leaves out a portion. That table supplies the V and J calls and clone size; D and trimming were determined from the DNA. In the table there are roughly 99,000 clones, roughly 80% of which are singletons. Trimming took 7 bases from V and 4 from J, leaving 14 bases between them. This CDR3 comprises 13 residues. Looked up from germline, CDR1 is SQVTM and CDR2 is ANQGSEA.

The TCR was taken from a young man in good health and CMV-seropositive. The specimen was PBMCs. V gene TRBV29-1 combines with J gene TRBJ1-5; D perhaps matches TRBD1 (5 bases). CDR3 sequence reads: CSASLDINQPQHF. DNA of the CDR3: TGCAGCGCCTCCTTGGACATAAATCAGCCCCAGCATTTT.